A selection of T cell receptor beta chains follows, all from one sample in a study of PD-1 blockade in classical Hodgkin lymphoma. Produced via immunoSEQ multiplex PCR; TCRdb's table is partial and in-frame only. The data contain 20,000 or so clones, 65% to 80% of them singletons. Sequencing was performed on peripheral blood mononuclear cells (PBMCs), taken before the fourth cycle of nivolumab. The receptor set was obtained from a human donor with classical Hodgkin lymphoma. Both conserved end residues are part of each CDR3. Each record gives: V gene, J gene, CDR3 protein.

V: TRBV7-2; J: TRBJ1-5; CDR3: CASSLGDRVINQPQHF
V: TRBV19; J: TRBJ1-1; CDR3: CASSIFRGGEAFF
V: TRBV6-5; J: TRBJ2-1; CDR3: CASSSGTRQFF
V: TRBV6-1; J: TRBJ2-1; CDR3: CASSSRTSDGDEQFF
V: TRBV6-4; J: TRBJ1-5; CDR3: CASSEGRGLVYSNQPQHF
V: TRBV19; J: TRBJ1-1; CDR3: CASSIDPRFEAFF
V: TRBV9; J: TRBJ1-1; CDR3: CASSVDEGILTEAFF
V: TRBV28; J: TRBJ2-1; CDR3: CASSLPRQGANEQFF
V: TRBV9; J: TRBJ1-1; CDR3: CASSGGGRNTEAFF
V: TRBV18; J: TRBJ2-1; CDR3: CASSLSLAGVWSEQFF
V: TRBV18; J: TRBJ1-1; CDR3: CASSQQSLGAEAFF
V: TRBV4-1; J: TRBJ1-5; CDR3: CASSQDRGQGQPQHF
V: TRBV6-6; J: TRBJ1-1; CDR3: CASRTNTEAFF
V: TRBV5-1; J: TRBJ1-4; CDR3: CASSVNTPNEKLFF
V: TRBV5-1; J: TRBJ1-5; CDR3: CASSDGPSNQPQHF
V: TRBV7-9; J: TRBJ2-5; CDR3: CASSFSAGPVETQYF
V: TRBV7-2; J: TRBJ2-1; CDR3: CASSLIGTGFYNEQFF
V: TRBV19; J: TRBJ1-1; CDR3: CASSRRDMNTEAFF
V: TRBV25-1; J: TRBJ1-1; CDR3: CASMAGNTEAFF
V: TRBV10-3; J: TRBJ2-5; CDR3: CAISGTSGGEKTQYF
V: TRBV9; J: TRBJ2-6; CDR3: CASSVNFSGTVYPGANVLTF
V: TRBV9; J: TRBJ1-5; CDR3: CASSVDGGTQPQHF
V: TRBV28; J: TRBJ1-1; CDR3: CASSLGSNTEAFF
V: TRBV11-2; J: TRBJ2-5; CDR3: CASSLGGQGLETQYF
V: TRBV4-1; J: TRBJ2-1; CDR3: CASSQAIPGLAVNEQFF
V: TRBV9; J: TRBJ1-2; CDR3: CASSVAGSNGYTF
V: TRBV7-8; J: TRBJ1-1; CDR3: CASSSFQGRGNTEAFF
V: TRBV9; J: TRBJ2-7; CDR3: CASSVEGTRGEQYF
V: TRBV7-8; J: TRBJ2-1; CDR3: CASSLTRYNEQFF
V: TRBV11-3; J: TRBJ2-7; CDR3: CASSTGQGYEQYF
V: TRBV7-2; J: TRBJ2-7; CDR3: CASSLDLGFYEQYF
V: TRBV11-2; J: TRBJ2-5; CDR3: CASSFPGGGTQYF
V: TRBV7-9; J: TRBJ1-5; CDR3: CASSPDRYTQQPQHF
V: TRBV5-1; J: TRBJ2-7; CDR3: CASSSLVSSGISYEQYF
V: TRBV29-1; J: TRBJ1-2; CDR3: CSASLPNRVRGGYTF
V: TRBV6-5; J: TRBJ1-1; CDR3: CASSVGTLNTEAFF
V: TRBV7-2; J: TRBJ2-3; CDR3: CASSFRRDTQYF
V: TRBV28; J: TRBJ1-1; CDR3: CASSRGGRGNTEAFF
V: TRBV18; J: TRBJ2-1; CDR3: CASSVKTGGASYEQFF
V: TRBV6-5; J: TRBJ1-5; CDR3: CASSPGQGQPQHF
V: TRBV7-2; J: TRBJ2-5; CDR3: CASSLGGVTQYF
V: TRBV7-9; J: TRBJ1-5; CDR3: CASSLGTQPQHF
V: TRBV18; J: TRBJ1-1; CDR3: CASSRQWLDTEAFF
V: TRBV6-1; J: TRBJ1-2; CDR3: CASSVGQGYGYTF
V: TRBV28; J: TRBJ2-7; CDR3: CASSPLHSLYEQYF
V: TRBV6-5; J: TRBJ1-5; CDR3: CASSSGGGQPQHF
V: TRBV6-5; J: TRBJ2-1; CDR3: CASSSGVTEQFF
V: TRBV4-3; J: TRBJ1-1; CDR3: CASSQVRDTEAFF
V: TRBV2; J: TRBJ1-2; CDR3: CASLGPLGHGYTF
V: TRBV30; J: TRBJ1-2; CDR3: CACLGYGYTF
V: TRBV6-5; J: TRBJ1-1; CDR3: CASREQGVAFF
V: TRBV15; J: TRBJ1-5; CDR3: CATSRERGQGNQPQHF
V: TRBV23-1; J: TRBJ1-5; CDR3: CASSQSNWDKYQPQHF
V: TRBV28; J: TRBJ1-6; CDR3: CASSLFNSPLHF